One and the same sample provided the 32 T cell receptor beta chains below, sequenced in a study of post-analysis software for immune sequencing data. These receptors are not linked to any known antigen. General observations from the study: Among 5 or 6 TRBV segments more frequent in patients than controls were TRBV5-6, TRBV5-1 and TRBV20-1.

The TCR beta cDNA libraries carried unique molecular identifiers. Using its own MiXCR run on the PCR reads, TCRdb lists one record per CDR3 protein. The sample carries around 250,000 distinct CDR3 sequences, about 38% recorded once. Material: blood. All receptors come from a girl between 10 and 17 years old with multiple sclerosis.

In its sample, this clonotype was seen many times. V gene TRBV7-2 combines with J gene TRBJ2-1, with a tentative D call TRBD2 (7 bases). V lost 4 bases, J lost 12 bases, and 19 bases lay in between. CDR3 length: 14 amino acids. Germline lookup yields CDR1 SGHTA and CDR2 FQGNSA. Written as DNA, the CDR3 is TGTGCCAGCAGCTCCCGTTCTTCGGGGGGCGCGCAGTTCTTC. It yields the protein CASSSRSSGGAQFF.

This clonotype occurred many times. J is TRBJ2-1 and V is TRBV4-1, with 9 bases that match TRBD2. CDR3 length: 20 amino acids. The ends lost 10 bases at V and 3 bases at J; junction bases unmatched: 25. Germline V gene sequence: CDR1 MGHRA, CDR2 YSYEKL. The CDR3, as DNA: TGCGCCACCACGCCTCAGGGGCAGATTAGCGGGAGAGCTATCTACAATGAGCAGTTCTTC. Amino acids: CATTPQGQISGRAIYNEQFF.

This clonotype came up many times. This chain links TRBV10-3 with TRBJ1-5; no clear D. From germline, CDR1 is ENHRY and CDR2 SYGVKD. The CDR3 covers 11 residues. V lost 11 bases and J lost 5, with 10 bases in between. Written as DNA, the CDR3 is TGTGCCGCGGGGAGGGATCAGCCCCAGCATTTT. The encoded protein is CAAGRDQPQHF.

This clonotype was seen repeatedly, ten times or more. CDR3 sequence: CSAGGRGTKNYGYTF. The CDR3 DNA sequence: TGCAGTGCTGGGGGGCGCGGGACAAAAAACTATGGCTACACCTTC. The chain combines TRBV20-1 with TRBJ1-2; TRBD1 might be the D (6 bases). Germline V lookup: CDR1 DFQATT, CDR2 SNEGSKA (reference sequence). The CDR3 totals 15 residues. Deletions cut 5 bases from V and 2 bases from J, with 18 bases between.

The chain combines TRBV5-1 with TRBJ2-3; D unresolved. Trimming took off 0 bases at V and 5 bases at J, with 10 bases between the two ends. The CDR3 totals 14 residues. Germline V gives CDR1 SGHRS, CDR2 YFSETQ. The CDR3 here is CASSLVDMEDTQYF. As DNA, the CDR3 is TGCGCCAGCAGCTTGGTGGATATGGAAGATACGCAGTATTTT.

This clonotype has ten or more counts. V gene TRBV12-3 or TRBV12-4 combines with J gene TRBJ2-1; no reliable D call. V was shortened by 1 base and J by 12 bases, with 10 bases between the two germline ends. There are 12 residues in the CDR3. CDR3 bases: TGTGCCAGCAGTTTAGTTGCCTACGGGCAGTTCTTC. Amino acid sequence: CASSLVAYGQFF.

The J gene is TRBJ2-1, the V gene TRBV7-6, with D possibly matching TRBD1 (7 bases). V lost 5 bases, J lost 4 bases, and 9 bases lay in between. CDR1 and CDR2 from the germline V gene are SGHVS and FNYEAQ. The CDR3 totals 13 residues. DNA for the CDR3: TGTGCCAGCAGCCAGGGGGGATACAATGAGCAGTTCTTC. Translation: CASSQGGYNEQFF.

This clonotype has a count of ten or more. The chain joins TRBV4-1 to TRBJ2-1; D is possibly TRBD1 (6 bases). This CDR3 has 16 residues. The germline CDR1 and CDR2 sequences are MGHRA and YSYEKL. V lost 0 bases and J lost 5, with 14 bases in between. The CDR3 sequence: CASSQDSFRDNNEQFF. The CDR3 DNA follows: TGCGCCAGCAGCCAAGATTCCTTTAGGGACAACAATGAGCAGTTCTTC.

This clonotype showed up many times. The rearrangement links TRBV29-1 to TRBJ1-2, with TRBD1 identical over 7 bases. The J segment lost 8 bases and the V segment lost 7 bases, leaving 7 bases of the junction unmatched. Germline V CDR1 and CDR2: SQVTM, ANQGSEA. The CDR3 runs to 11 residues. This CDR3 is CSAQGTDGYTF. In DNA, the CDR3 is TGCAGCGCCCAAGGGACAGACGGCTACACCTTC.

In the case of this clonotype: This may arise from a read error, as a much more abundant clone is one base away. This chain joins TRBV29-1 and TRBJ1-2, with a possible D match to TRBD1 (5 bases). The germline CDR1 and CDR2 sequences are SQVTM and ANQGSEA. The CDR3 sequence is 12 residues long. CDR3 sequence: CGVEGQGGGYTF. DNA of the CDR3: TGCGGCGTTGAGGGGCAGGGCGGTGGCTACACCTTC.

The chain couples TRBV6-1 to TRBJ1-4; the match to TRBD1 covers 7 bases. With 2 bases clipped from V and 11 bases from J, the junction kept 8 bases outside the gene matches. CDR3 length: 14 amino acids. The germline V gene encodes CDR1 MNHNS and CDR2 SASEGT. The CDR3: CASSEQGGAWKLFF. In DNA, the CDR3 is TGTGCCAGCAGTGAACAAGGGGGCGCGTGGAAACTGTTTTTT.

This clonotype has a count of ten or more. This chain links TRBV3-1 with TRBJ2-1; 8 bases line up with TRBD2. The CDR3 contains 14 residues. The germline V gene encodes CDR1 LGHDT and CDR2 YNNKEL (reference sequence). J was trimmed by 7 bases and V by 4 bases; bases with no gene match: 6. The CDR3 sequence is CASSLAGLGNEQFF. In nucleotides, the CDR3 is TGTGCCAGCAGCCTAGCGGGACTGGGGAATGAGCAGTTCTTC.

There are many counts of this clonotype. V usage is TRBV20-1 and J usage is TRBJ1-4, with TRBD1 as a possible D gene (6 bases). V was trimmed by 6 bases and J by 0 bases, leaving 8 bases between them. In germline, CDR1 is DFQATT, CDR2 SNEGSKA (reference sequence). CDR3 length equals 13 residues. The CDR3 DNA reads TGCAGTGCCTCAGGGGCAACTAATGAAAAACTGTTTTTT. Translation gives CSASGATNEKLFF.

The genes are TRBV6-6 and TRBJ1-2; D gene ambiguous. The V and J ends lost 0 bases and 2 bases respectively, with 13 bases between them. CDR3 length equals 16 residues. Germline CDR1 reads MNHNY; CDR2 reads SVGAGI (reference sequence). CDR3 region: CASSYSESLSNYGYTF. The CDR3, as DNA: TGTGCCAGCAGTTACTCGGAATCCTTATCAAACTATGGCTACACCTTC.

In this sample, this clonotype turned up once. The chain is built from TRBV21-1 and TRBJ2-1; the DNA was not used to check the table's D call, TRBD2. TRBV21-1 is recorded as a pseudogene. This CDR3 spans 14 amino acids. The DNA for the CDR3 is TGTGCCAGCAACCGGATAGCGGGACCCAATGAGCAGTTCTTC. It translates to CASNRIAGPNEQFF.

The V call is TRBV5-6, the J call TRBJ2-3; TRBD2 might be the D (7 bases). V was cut by 6 bases and J by 1 base, with 18 bases left in between. The CDR3 covers 16 residues. Germline CDR1 SGHDT, CDR2 YYEEEE. CDR3 protein: CASILGGGPGTDTQYF. In nucleotides, the CDR3 is TGTGCCAGCATCTTAGGGGGAGGGCCCGGCACAGATACGCAGTATTTT.

At least ten counts were recorded for this clonotype. This rearrangement joins TRBV7-9 to TRBJ1-1, with D possibly matching TRBD1 (5 bases). The CDR3 length is 15 residues. Germline V CDR1 and CDR2: SEHNR, FQNEAQ (reference sequence). The ends were cut back, 4 bases at V and 3 bases at J, with 15 bases in the middle. For the CDR3, the DNA is TGTGCCAGCAGCTCGGGACGGGGGATAGACACTGAAGCTTTCTTT. Amino acids: CASSSGRGIDTEAFF. Based on the CDR3 plus reference TRBV7-9 and TRBJ1-1, the full variable domain is DTGVSQNPRHKITKRGQNVTFRCDPISEHNRLYWYRQTLGQGPEFLTYFQNEAQLEKSRLLSDRFSAERPKGSFSTLEIQRTEQGDSAMYLCASSSGRGIDTEAFFGQGTRLTVV.

The V gene is TRBV27, the J gene TRBJ2-1, with 8 bases identical to TRBD1. The CDR3 spans 14 residues. V was clipped by 6 bases and J by 3 bases; unmatched bases: 4. The V gene's germline CDR1 is MNHEY and CDR2 SMNVEV (reference sequence). In nucleotides, the CDR3 is TGTGCCAGCAGCCCGGACAGGGACTACAATGAGCAGTTCTTC. It translates to CASSPDRDYNEQFF.

At least ten counts were recorded for this clonotype. The V gene is TRBV29-1, the J gene TRBJ1-4; D remains unclear. CDR1 and CDR2 (germline): SQVTM, ANQGSEA. The CDR3 consists of 12 residues. The V end lost 7 bases, the J end lost 7 bases, and 13 bases lay between the germline ends. Here the CDR3 reads CSALSGVEKLFF. In DNA, the CDR3 is TGCAGCGCTCTCTCCGGAGTTGAAAAACTGTTTTTT.

This clonotype occurred a few times. The junction and the germline gene differ at one end; a read error may be behind it. The V gene is TRBV4-1, the J gene TRBJ2-1, with a tentative D call TRBD1 (6 bases). Per germline, CDR1 MGHRA and CDR2 YSYEKL. The CDR3 spans 16 residues. DNA for the CDR3: TGCGCCAGCAGCCCCCAAGGGACAATCCTCTACAATGGGCAGTTCTTC. Translation: CASSPQGTILYNGQFF.

This clonotype was seen at least ten times. The chain combines TRBV25-1 with TRBJ2-1, with 8 bases fitting TRBD1. Germline V gives CDR1 MGHDK, CDR2 SYGVNS. This CDR3 spans 13 amino acids. J lost 6 bases, V lost 7 bases, and 5 bases had no gene match. Here the CDR3 reads CASNRGAGNEQFF. The CDR3 DNA sequence: TGTGCCAGCAACAGGGGGGCCGGCAATGAGCAGTTCTTC.

This clonotype was counted at least ten times. The chain carries TRBV3-1 and TRBJ1-2; no reliable D call. V was trimmed by 2 bases and J by 8 bases, leaving 9 bases between them. The CDR3 consists of 12 residues. Germline V gives CDR1 LGHDT, CDR2 YNNKEL (reference sequence). For the CDR3, the DNA is TGTGCCAGCAGCCAATTGGGGAACGGCTACACCTTC. Translated, it gives CASSQLGNGYTF.

J is TRBJ1-5 and V is TRBV28, with D perhaps TRBD1 (6 bases). V lost 6 bases to trimming and J lost 6 bases, with 12 bases between them. The CDR3 covers 13 residues. The germline V gene encodes CDR1 MDHEN and CDR2 SYDVKM. CDR3 DNA sequence: TGTGCCAGCAGGGGAGCAGGGGCTCAGCCCCAGCATTTT. It codes for CASRGAGAQPQHF.

The chain links TRBV10-3 to TRBJ2-5; 9 bases map to TRBD1. The CDR3 extends over 15 amino acids. V was pared by 3 bases and J by 2 bases, with 4 bases of the junction left unmatched. Germline V CDR1 and CDR2: ENHRY, SYGVKD. CDR3 sequence (DNA): TGTGCCATCAGTGATATGGGACAGGGACAAGAGACCCAGTACTTC. Translated, it gives CAISDMGQGQETQYF.

The chain uses TRBV6-5 and TRBJ1-4; TRBD1 aligns across 8 bases. The ends lost 6 bases at V and 8 bases at J; junction bases unmatched: 5. This CDR3 region has 13 residues. CDR1 and CDR2 from the germline V gene are MNHEY and SVGAGI. The CDR3: CASRDRGREKLFF. CDR3 nucleotide sequence: TGTGCCAGCAGAGACAGGGGACGGGAAAAACTGTTTTTT.

The chain joins TRBV9 to TRBJ1-2; TRBD1 is a possible D gene (5 bases). Germline loops: CDR1 SGDLS, CDR2 YYNGEE. V gave up 0 bases and J gave up 8 bases, with 8 bases separating them. The length of the CDR3 is 12 residues. Here the CDR3 reads CASSVAGVGYTF. The CDR3 region has the DNA TGTGCCAGCAGCGTAGCGGGGGTCGGCTACACCTTC.

The sample holds a few counts of this clonotype. The chain combines TRBV6-2 or TRBV6-3 with TRBJ1-1; no clear D gene. Trimming pared 2 bases from V and 1 base from J, leaving 11 bases between. The CDR3 has 15 residues. Germline V gene sequence: CDR1 MNHEY, CDR2 SVGEGT. In nucleotides, the CDR3 is TGTGCCAGCAGTTACGCGGCAGCTGGGAACACTGAAGCTTTCTTT. It yields the protein CASSYAAAGNTEAFF.

Comment on this clonotype: A much larger clone lies one base from this, so it may be a read error. V gene TRBV20-1 combines with J gene TRBJ2-3; D uncertain. V lost 5 bases and J 4 bases, leaving 10 bases between the germline ends. This CDR3 has 12 amino acids. Germline CDR1 and CDR2: DFQATT and SNEGSKA (reference sequence). The CDR3 here is CSAGASPDTQYF. In DNA form, the CDR3 reads TGCAGTGCTGGAGCGAGCCCAGATACGCAGTATTTT.

Of note for this clonotype: A much bigger clone sits one base away, suggesting this may be a read error. This chain links TRBV12-3 or TRBV12-4 with TRBJ2-3; weak D call: TRBD2 (6 bases). This CDR3 contains 13 residues. The CDR3 sequence is CASSLAGGDTEYF. In DNA form, the CDR3 reads TGTGCCAGCAGTTTAGCGGGAGGAGATACGGAGTATTTT.

This clonotype was observed at least ten times. The gene calls are TRBV28 and TRBJ2-7; a possible D gene is TRBD1 (5 bases). V shed 7 bases and J shed 2 bases, with 12 bases lying between them. Germline assignment: CDR1 MDHEN and CDR2 SYDVKM. This CDR3 has 13 amino acids. CDR3 nucleotide sequence: TGTGCCAGCAACAGGCTTTCCCCCTACGAGCAGTACTTC. Residues: CASNRLSPYEQYF.

As regards this clonotype: A junction boundary mismatches the germline segment, possibly from a read error. CDR3 amino acids: CASSSEGRLTRF. The DNA for the CDR3 is TGTGCCAGCAGCTCGGAGGGAAGACTCACCCGCTTC. V is TRBV7-9 and J is TRBJ2-1; D perhaps matches TRBD2 (6 bases). The CDR3 has 12 residues. Per the germline V gene, CDR1 is SEHNR and CDR2 is FQNEAQ (reference sequence).

The rearrangement links TRBV29-1 to TRBJ2-2; unclear D gene. The germline CDR1 and CDR2 sequences are SQVTM and ANQGSEA. The ends were cut back, 4 bases at V and 1 base at J, with 4 bases in the middle. This CDR3 is 12 amino acids long. In DNA, the CDR3 is TGCAGCGTTGCGCAGAACACCGGGGAGCTGTTTTTT. Its translation is CSVAQNTGELFF.